The TCR beta chain described here comes from a study of cytotoxic CD8 clonotypes in ibrutinib-treated CLL. On the study more broadly: Responses: roughly 24 partial, 2 complete; after median around 70 months, about 15 stayed remitted, approximately twelve progressed. Response material was collected after a median about 12 months of treatment, range 6 to 36. Study conclusions and caveats: Measured clonality at baseline was greater than in age-matched healthy donors and tracked with circulating CD8+ T-cell counts. Public clonotypes (which were uncommon) either contracted or remained stable on treatment.

For this clone: Its antigen is not known.

The CDR3 consists of 18 residues. The V and J ends lost 2 bases and 1 base respectively, with 18 bases between them. Germline values: CDR1 SGHTA, CDR2 FQGNSA. The repertoire was sequenced with immunoSEQ multiplex PCR; TCRdb's copy has only in-frame clones and lacks some. The sample lists 150,000 to 200,000 clones; 70% to 90% were seen once. The sequencing used PBMCs, collected at disease progression, from a patient treated with ibrutinib. This TCR was sampled from a human donor with chronic lymphocytic leukemia. The rearrangement uses TRBV7-2 and TRBJ1-5; no firm D call. The CDR3 region has the DNA TGTGCCAGCAGCTTACAGGTTGAGTCACTTGTCAGCAATCAGCCCCAGCATTTT. Translating gives CASSLQVESLVSNQPQHF.